This record covers a single TCR beta chain. This specimen comes from a study of CD8+ T cells in alopecia areata. The ends were cut back, 6 bases at V and 3 bases at J, with 9 bases in the middle. The CDR3 has 13 residues. Germline-derived CDR1 and CDR2 are SGHAT and FQNNGV. Treatment described: oral pan-JAK inhibitor, 5-10 mg twice daily. Following extraction, RNA underwent reverse transcription to cDNA, which served as the sequencing template. Generated by immunoSEQ multiplex PCR, the TCRdb table keeps only in-frame clones and is missing some. The sample shows 95,000 to 120,000 clones, 45% to 65% of them seen only once.

Here the sequenced sample was CD4+ T cells sorted from blood, taken at week 24, from a patient treated with tofacitinib. This TCR came from a human donor with alopecia areata. This sequence joins TRBV11-2 and TRBJ1-5, with a tentative D call TRBD1 (6 bases). The CDR3: CASSQGYNQPQHF. CDR3 in DNA: TGTGCCAGCAGTCAGGGGTACAATCAGCCCCAGCATTTT.